This entry lists 9 T cell receptor beta chains sequenced from one sample in a study of cytomegalovirus exposure and HLA in healthy donors (dated 2017 in TCRdb). The method was the immunoSEQ multiplex PCR assay. For the multiplex PCR, a mixture combining 60 forward primers for TCR Vbeta segments and 13 reverse primers for TCR Jbeta segments was used. TCRdb mirrors the immuneACCESS table, restricted to in-frame sequences. Some clones are absent from its copies; in checked studies, under half trace to an unresolved V gene, and the reason for the others is unknown. Across this sample there are about 130,000 clones, with 65% to 80% seen only once. Approximately 4.2% of the sample comes from the top ten. Sequenced input: PBMCs. All receptors derive from a male donor in good health and CMV-seropositive.

The chain recombines TRBV18 with TRBJ1-2; the match to TRBD1 covers 10 bases. Germline assignment: CDR1 KGHSH and CDR2 LQKENI. With 3 bases clipped from V and 8 bases from J, the junction kept 12 bases outside the gene matches. The CDR3 runs to 16 residues. As DNA, the CDR3 is TGTGCCAGCTCACCCGGGACAGGGGCCCAAGGAGTCGGCTACACCTTC. It specifies CASSPGTGAQGVGYTF.

The chain combines TRBV28 with TRBJ1-1; TRBD1 matches 9 bases. CDR3 length: 16 residues. Germline V CDR1 and CDR2: MDHEN, SYDVKM. V lost 4 bases to trimming and J lost 4 bases; unmatched junction nucleotides: 10. The CDR3 protein is CASSSSGTGLSTEAFF. CDR3 nucleotide sequence: TGTGCCAGCAGTTCCTCCGGGACAGGGCTGAGCACTGAAGCTTTCTTT. Variable domain in full (rest from reference TRBV28 and TRBJ1-1): DVKVTQSSRYLVKRTGEKVFLECVQDMDHENMFWYRQDPGLGLRLIYFSYDVKMKEKGDIPEGYSVSREKKERFSLILESASTNQTSMYLCASSSSGTGLSTEAFFGQGTRLTVV.

As concerns this clone: The junction and the germline gene differ at one end; a read error may be behind it. V is TRBV7-2 and J is TRBJ2-3; the match to TRBD2 covers 11 bases. CDR3 length: 14 amino acids. Germline V gives CDR1 SGHTA, CDR2 FQGNSA. CDR3 sequence reads: CASSLAGGLDTQYF. CDR3 coding DNA: TGTGCCAGCAGCCTAGCGGGAGGTTTAGATACGCAGTATTTT.

A few counts support this clone. The rearrangement joins TRBV30 to TRBJ1-2, with TRBD1 matching over 8 bases. Germline V gives CDR1 GTSNPN, CDR2 SVGIG (reference sequence). V lost 3 bases and J lost 8; bases outside the gene matches: 8. The CDR3 covers 13 residues. The CDR3: CAWSAQGAGGYTF. DNA of the CDR3: TGTGCCTGGAGCGCCCAGGGGGCGGGGGGCTACACCTTC.

The sample holds one count of this clone. The CDR3 ends on some other residue instead of the conserved phenylalanine or tryptophan, so this is likely a read error. The chain combines TRBV6-4 with TRBJ2-2; 10 bases agree with TRBD1. The J segment lost 4 bases and the V segment lost 5 bases, leaving 7 bases of the junction unmatched. Germline-derived CDR1 and CDR2 are MRHNA and SNTAGT. The CDR3 is 16 amino acids. The CDR3 DNA sequence: TGTGCCAGCAGTCGTCCGGGACAGGGGTGCACCGGGGAGCTGTTTTCT. This sequence encodes CASSRPGQGCTGELFS.

The chain is built from TRBV6-6 and TRBJ1-3; no definite D call. Trimming stripped 6 bases from V and 0 bases from J, with 12 bases between. Germline V gene sequence: CDR1 MNHNY, CDR2 SVGAGI (reference sequence). CDR3 size: 15 residues. This CDR3 reads CASRGGRISGNTIYF. The CDR3 coding sequence is TGTGCCAGCAGGGGAGGACGAATCTCTGGAAACACCATATATTTT.

The rearrangement joins TRBV29-1 to TRBJ1-1; 10 bases line up with TRBD1. CDR3 length: 15 amino acids. J lost 3 bases, V lost 1 base, and 5 bases had no gene match. CDR1 is SQVTM and CDR2 is ANQGSEA in the germline V gene. The CDR3: CSVEGTGGRDTEAFF. CDR3 coding DNA: TGCAGCGTTGAAGGGACAGGGGGGAGGGACACTGAAGCTTTCTTT.

This clone was seen a handful of times. Compared with germline, one end of the junction differs, possibly owing to a read error. J is TRBJ1-6 and V is TRBV7-9, with TRBD1 as a possible D gene (6 bases). This CDR3 is built from 16 residues. CDR1 is SEHNR and CDR2 is FQNEAQ in the germline V gene (reference sequence). CDR3 region: CSSSLAGGQGNSPLHF. The CDR3 DNA reads TGTTCCAGCAGCTTAGCGGGGGGGCAGGGCAATTCACCCCTCCACTTT.

The chain couples TRBV6-1 to TRBJ1-2; no reliable D call. Germline V lookup: CDR1 MNHNS, CDR2 SASEGT. The CDR3 spans 14 residues. The V end lost 0 bases, the J end lost 4 bases, and 9 bases lay between the germline ends. The CDR3 region is CASSEARGSYGYTF. DNA for the CDR3: TGTGCCAGCAGTGAAGCGCGGGGAAGCTATGGCTACACCTTC.